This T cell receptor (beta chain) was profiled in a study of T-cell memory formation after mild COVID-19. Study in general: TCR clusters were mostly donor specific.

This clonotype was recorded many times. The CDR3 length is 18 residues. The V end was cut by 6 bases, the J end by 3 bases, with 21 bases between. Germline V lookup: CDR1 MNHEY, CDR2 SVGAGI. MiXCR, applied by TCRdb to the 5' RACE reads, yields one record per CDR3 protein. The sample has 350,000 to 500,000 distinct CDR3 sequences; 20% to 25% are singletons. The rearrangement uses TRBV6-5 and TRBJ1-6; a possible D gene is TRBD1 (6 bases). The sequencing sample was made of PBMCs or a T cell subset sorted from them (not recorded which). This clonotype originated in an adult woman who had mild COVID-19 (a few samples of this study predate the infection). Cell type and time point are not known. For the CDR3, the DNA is TGTGCCAGCAGCCCAACCACAACAGGGTGGGGCTATAATTCACCCCTCCACTTT. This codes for CASSPTTTGWGYNSPLHF.